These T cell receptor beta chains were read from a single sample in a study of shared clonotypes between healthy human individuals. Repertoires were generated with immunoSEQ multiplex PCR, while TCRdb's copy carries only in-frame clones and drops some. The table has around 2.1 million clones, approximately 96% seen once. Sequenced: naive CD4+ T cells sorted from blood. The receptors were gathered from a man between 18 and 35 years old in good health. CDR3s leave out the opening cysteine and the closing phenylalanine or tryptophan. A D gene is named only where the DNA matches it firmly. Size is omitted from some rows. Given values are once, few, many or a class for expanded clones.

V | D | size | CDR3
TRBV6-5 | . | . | ASSYSGALLPNTQY
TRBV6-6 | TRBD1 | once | ASKPVQGDRSEKLF
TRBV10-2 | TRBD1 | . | ASSEQGYGYT
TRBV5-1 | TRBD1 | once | ASSSELQGAYGNEQF
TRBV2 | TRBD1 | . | ASSKDRGVSEAF
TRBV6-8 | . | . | ASSYSPTPPYEQY
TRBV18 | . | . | ASSQGTNEKLF
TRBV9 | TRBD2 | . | ASSGGGLAGKETQY
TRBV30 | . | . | AWSVLNGDTEAF
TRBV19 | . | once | ASSLGWGQSYQETQY
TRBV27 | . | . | ASSPPTGWRQPQH
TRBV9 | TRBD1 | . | ASSSRPRGTGGTNEKLF
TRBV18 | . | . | ASSRGDYGYT
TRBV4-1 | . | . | ASSQLTGGLSYNEQF
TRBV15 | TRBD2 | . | ATSRALAGYEQY
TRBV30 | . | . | AWRMDTDTQY
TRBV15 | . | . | ATSRENYGWETQY
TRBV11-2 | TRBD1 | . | ASSLTGDTEAF
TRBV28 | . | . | ASSQRRGGPGANVLT
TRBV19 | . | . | ASKDTQY
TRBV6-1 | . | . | ASSERGGNYGYT
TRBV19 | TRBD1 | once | ASKGTDHYEQY
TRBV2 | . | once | ASRVLSNTEAF
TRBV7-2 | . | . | ASSPIGGSYEQY
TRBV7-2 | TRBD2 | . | ASSLDGRASDTQY
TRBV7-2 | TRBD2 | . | ASSPPLGREGFNGDEQY
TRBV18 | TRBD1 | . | ASSPRDRPQNTEAF
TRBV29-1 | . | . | SVDVGLSTEAF
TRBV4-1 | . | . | ASSQATRLQGTKDYGYT
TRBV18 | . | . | ASSPPGLFSGNTIY
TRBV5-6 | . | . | ASSLRDQPQH
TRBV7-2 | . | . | ASSPYEHPADTQY
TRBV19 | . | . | ASTSVATNEKLF
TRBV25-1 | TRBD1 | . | ARPLLQGVYPPYEQY
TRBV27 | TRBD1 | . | ASSLYQGAAEAF
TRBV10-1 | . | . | ASTSTRNTGELF
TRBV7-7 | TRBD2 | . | ASASGGLDTQY
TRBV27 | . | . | ASRQEGLASYEQY